This T cell receptor beta chain stems from a study of cytomegalovirus exposure and HLA in healthy donors. About the study: As released early, the data held 75 million to 90 million unique TCRs from HLA-typed donors.

Trimming pared 5 bases from V and 0 bases from J, leaving 10 bases between. The CDR3 extends over 15 amino acids. The germline CDR1 and CDR2 sequences are SEHNR and FQNEAQ (reference sequence). Findings and caveats of the study: A later analysis revealed that TCR association rates differed between HLA loci, peaking at DRB1 and bottoming out at HLA-C.

A word on this clone: Its antigen is not known.

The PCR made use of 60 Vbeta and 13 Jbeta primers. Assay: immunoSEQ multiplex PCR; the TCRdb copy retains only in-frame clones and omits some. This sample yields 150,000 to 200,000 clones, of which roughly 84% are seen a single time; roughly 1.4% belongs to the top ten. Input material: PBMCs. The clonotype was recovered from a woman aged 18-29 years in good health and CMV-seronegative. The chain is built from TRBV7-9 and TRBJ2-2, with a tentative D call TRBD1 (6 bases). The CDR3 region has the DNA TGTGCCAGCAGCCTTGGACAGACGAACACCGGGGAGCTGTTTTTT. This encodes CASSLGQTNTGELFF. Using reference TRBV7-9 and TRBJ2-2 for the parts outside the CDR3, the full variable domain is DTGVSQNPRHKITKRGQNVTFRCDPISEHNRLYWYRQTLGQGPEFLTYFQNEAQLEKSRLLSDRFSAERPKGSFSTLEIQRTEQGDSAMYLCASSLGQTNTGELFFGEGSRLTVL.